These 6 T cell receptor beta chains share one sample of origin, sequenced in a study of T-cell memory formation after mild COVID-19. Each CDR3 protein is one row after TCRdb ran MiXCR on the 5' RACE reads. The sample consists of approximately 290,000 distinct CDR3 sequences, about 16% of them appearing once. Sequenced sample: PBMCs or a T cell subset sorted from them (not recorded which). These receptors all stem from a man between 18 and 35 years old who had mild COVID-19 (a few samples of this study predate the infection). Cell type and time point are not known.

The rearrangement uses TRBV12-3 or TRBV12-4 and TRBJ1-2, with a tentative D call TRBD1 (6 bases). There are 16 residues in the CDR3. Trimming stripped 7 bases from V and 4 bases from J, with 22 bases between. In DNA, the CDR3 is TGTGCCAGCAAACCGTCGGGGGCCGCCAGAGGCTATGGCTACACCTTC. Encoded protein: CASKPSGAARGYGYTF.

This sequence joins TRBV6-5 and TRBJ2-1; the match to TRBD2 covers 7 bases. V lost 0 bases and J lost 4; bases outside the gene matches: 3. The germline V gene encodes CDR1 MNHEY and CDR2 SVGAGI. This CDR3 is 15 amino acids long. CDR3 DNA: TGTGCCAGCAGTTACTCCGGGGGAGGGTACAATGAGCAGTTCTTC. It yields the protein CASSYSGGGYNEQFF.

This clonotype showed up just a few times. Written as DNA, the CDR3 is TGCGCCAGCAGCCAAGTTCTGGCTAGCGGAACCTTCGCCAAAAACATTCAGTACTTC. It is translated as CASSQVLASGTFAKNIQYF. The V call is TRBV4-3, the J call TRBJ2-4; TRBD2 aligns across 7 bases. V lost 1 base and J lost 1; bases outside the gene matches: 13. The length of the CDR3 is 19 residues. Germline V gene lookup returns CDR1 LGHNA and CDR2 YSLEER.

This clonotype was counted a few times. CDR3 nucleotides: TGTGCCAGCAGTGCTAGCGATTTCTCTGGAAACACCATATATTTT. Residues: CASSASDFSGNTIYF. The genes are TRBV2 and TRBJ1-3; D remains unclear. Germline V gene sequence: CDR1 SNHLY, CDR2 FYNNEI. Trimming pared 4 bases from V and 0 bases from J, leaving 10 bases between. CDR3 size: 15 residues.

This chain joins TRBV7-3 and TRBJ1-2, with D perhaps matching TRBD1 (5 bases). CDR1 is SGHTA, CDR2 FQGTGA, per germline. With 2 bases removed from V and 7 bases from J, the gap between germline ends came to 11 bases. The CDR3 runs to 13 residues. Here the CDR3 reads CASSLGGSSGYTF. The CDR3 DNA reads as TGTGCCAGCAGCTTAGGGGGTTCCAGTGGCTACACCTTC.

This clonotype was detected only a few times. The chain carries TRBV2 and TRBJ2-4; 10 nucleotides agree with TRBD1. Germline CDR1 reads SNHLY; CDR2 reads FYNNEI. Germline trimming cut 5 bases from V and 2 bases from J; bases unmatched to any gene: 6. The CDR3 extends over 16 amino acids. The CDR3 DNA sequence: TGTGCCAGCAGTACCGGGACAGGGGCAACCAAAAACATTCAGTACTTC. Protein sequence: CASSTGTGATKNIQYF.